The clone carrying this T cell receptor (beta chain) showed up just once. Its antigen is undetermined. Trimming took off 0 bases at V and 4 bases at J, with 16 bases between the two ends. The CDR3 is 16 residues long. Germline V CDR1 and CDR2: SGHRS, YFSETQ. The data originate from a study of shared clonotypes between healthy human individuals. General study points: The low donor count limited represented genetic and exposure-history diversity. Only blood was sampled; tissue repertoires likely differ. In general, naive subsets displayed greater estimated richness than memory subsets did.

Using immunoSEQ multiplex PCR, the repertoire was profiled, and TCRdb retains in-frame clones only, with some absent. Among 1,400,000 or so clones listed, approximately 98.5% were seen once. The TCR originated in a man aged 30-40 years in good health. Source material: naive CD4+ T cells sorted from blood. Indicated subset: CD45RA+ positively selected. The chain links TRBV5-1 to TRBJ1-1; D is perhaps TRBD1 (5 bases). CDR3 amino acids: CASSLVGRVEGTEAFF. The CDR3 DNA sequence: TGCGCCAGCAGCTTGGTGGGCAGGGTCGAAGGCACTGAAGCTTTCTTT.